These T cell receptor beta chains were read from a single sample in a study of spatial heterogeneity in lung cancer. TCRdb reanalysed the 5' RACE reads using MiXCR and keeps one entry per CDR3 protein. The sample yields over 75,000 distinct CDR3 sequences, approximately 20% seen once. The sample in question was PBMCs, obtained at surgery. The receptors shown here come from a male donor with early-stage non-small cell lung cancer. Each CDR3 is given with its conserved first and last residue. The order of the fields is clone size, V gene, D gene, J gene, CDR3 DNA, CDR3 protein. A D gene is named only where the DNA matches it firmly. Size is omitted from some rows. Given values are once, few, many or a class for expanded clones.

size: -
V: TRBV7-3
D: -
J: TRBJ2-1
DNA: TGTGCCAGCAGCCCCGAGCCCCCGGGGCTAAACAATGAGCAGTTCTTC
CDR3: CASSPEPPGLNNEQFF

size: few
V: TRBV7-2
D: -
J: TRBJ2-3
DNA: TGTGCCAGCAGGCCACCAAACGTGGATACGCAGTATTTT
CDR3: CASRPPNVDTQYF

size: few
V: TRBV5-1
D: -
J: TRBJ2-7
DNA: TGCGCCAGCACCACCCCCGGGCAGAGCGAGCAGTACTTC
CDR3: CASTTPGQSEQYF

size: -
V: TRBV11-2
D: -
J: TRBJ2-7
DNA: TGTGCCAGCAGCTTAGGGGAGGAAACCGAGCAGTACTTC
CDR3: CASSLGEETEQYF

size: -
V: TRBV9
D: -
J: TRBJ2-1
DNA: TGTGCCAGCAGCGTAGACTTCAGCAACAATGAGCAGTTCTTC
CDR3: CASSVDFSNNEQFF

size: few
V: TRBV10-3
D: TRBD2
J: TRBJ2-2
DNA: TGTGCCATCGCAGCGGGAGGGCCGAGGACCGGGGAGCTGTTTTTT
CDR3: CAIAAGGPRTGELFF

size: few
V: TRBV5-1
D: TRBD1
J: TRBJ2-3
DNA: TGCGCCAGCAGCCACTTCACCCGGGACAGGGCAACAGATACGCAGTATTTT
CDR3: CASSHFTRDRATDTQYF

size: few
V: TRBV7-8
D: -
J: TRBJ2-4
DNA: TGTGCCAGCAGCGCCGGACTCCGCCTAGCCAAAAACATTCAGTACTTC
CDR3: CASSAGLRLAKNIQYF

size: few
V: TRBV7-9
D: TRBD1
J: TRBJ2-5
DNA: TGTGCCAGCAGCTCGGCAGGGGGCAAGGAGACCCAGTACTTC
CDR3: CASSSAGGKETQYF

size: -
V: TRBV6-5
D: TRBD1
J: TRBJ2-5
DNA: TGTGCCAGCAGTTACCGGACAGGGGAAGAGACCCAGTACTTC
CDR3: CASSYRTGEETQYF

size: few
V: TRBV7-9
D: -
J: TRBJ1-1
DNA: TGTGCCAGCAGCTTATCCACGATGAACACTGAAGCTTTCTTT
CDR3: CASSLSTMNTEAFF

size: -
V: TRBV5-1
D: -
J: TRBJ2-7
DNA: TGCGCCAGCAGCTTGGCCATGGGGGCGCAAAGCTACGAGCAGTACTTC
CDR3: CASSLAMGAQSYEQYF

size: -
V: TRBV6-6
D: -
J: TRBJ2-3
DNA: TGTGCCAGCAGCCCTATGGGGGCCGGGGATACGCAGTATTTT
CDR3: CASSPMGAGDTQYF

size: -
V: TRBV29-1
D: TRBD2
J: TRBJ2-1
DNA: TGCAGCGGAAGACTAGCGGGAGAAATATTACCCTACAATGAGCAGTTCTTC
CDR3: CSGRLAGEILPYNEQFF

size: -
V: TRBV7-2
D: -
J: TRBJ2-7
DNA: TGTGCCAGCAGCTTAGGGACGGGTATCTCCTACGAGCAGTACTTC
CDR3: CASSLGTGISYEQYF

size: many
V: TRBV7-2
D: -
J: TRBJ2-3
DNA: TGTGCCAGCAGCTTAGTCGTCTCGGTGGGGCAGATTACGCAGTATTTT
CDR3: CASSLVVSVGQITQYF

size: few
V: TRBV20-1
D: TRBD2
J: TRBJ2-1
DNA: TGCAGTGCTAGAGCCGGACTAGCGGGAGACAATGAGCAGTTCTTC
CDR3: CSARAGLAGDNEQFF

size: -
V: TRBV3-1
D: -
J: TRBJ1-1
DNA: TGTGCCAGCAGCCAAGACACCTTGAACACTGAAGCTTTCTTT
CDR3: CASSQDTLNTEAFF

size: -
V: TRBV5-6
D: TRBD1
J: TRBJ2-1
DNA: TGTGTCAGCAGCTTCGGACAGGAGGAGTTCTTC
CDR3: CVSSFGQEEFF

size: -
V: TRBV5-1
D: TRBD1
J: TRBJ2-1
DNA: TGCGCCAGCAGCTCGGACAGGGCCTCCTACAATGAGCAGTTCTTC
CDR3: CASSSDRASYNEQFF

size: many
V: TRBV12-3/TRBV12-4
D: -
J: TRBJ1-4
DNA: TGTGCCAGCAGTTTGGGACATCCTAATGAAAAACTGTTTTTT
CDR3: CASSLGHPNEKLFF

size: few
V: TRBV7-9
D: -
J: TRBJ2-7
DNA: TGTGCCAGCAGCTTAGCGGTTTCCTACGAGCAGTACTTC
CDR3: CASSLAVSYEQYF

size: -
V: TRBV6-6
D: -
J: TRBJ1-6
DNA: TGTGCCAGCAGCCCTGCCGATTCACCCCTCCACTTT
CDR3: CASSPADSPLHF

size: once
V: TRBV12-3/TRBV12-4
D: TRBD1
J: TRBJ1-6
DNA: TGTGCCAGCACTATGACAGGGAGAGGGCATTCACCCCTCCACTTT
CDR3: CASTMTGRGHSPLHF

size: few
V: TRBV5-4
D: -
J: TRBJ1-3
DNA: TGTGCCAGCAGCTTCGGGGCTTCCTCAGGAAACACCATATATTTT
CDR3: CASSFGASSGNTIYF

size: -
V: TRBV11-1
D: TRBD1
J: TRBJ2-7
DNA: TGTGCCAGCAGCTTCGTTCAGGATCGGACAGGATCCTACGAGCAGTACTTC
CDR3: CASSFVQDRTGSYEQYF

size: -
V: TRBV12-3/TRBV12-4
D: TRBD1
J: TRBJ1-5
DNA: TGTGCCAGCAGCGAGAGTCAGGGGGCTGGGCATCAGCCCCAGCATTTT
CDR3: CASSESQGAGHQPQHF

size: few
V: TRBV2
D: -
J: TRBJ2-7
DNA: TGTGCCAGCAGTGAAGTTACACGCGGCGACGAGCAGTACTTC
CDR3: CASSEVTRGDEQYF

size: few
V: TRBV7-2
D: -
J: TRBJ2-7
DNA: TGTGCCAGCAGCCCCCGACAGAGTTCCTACGAGCAGTACTTC
CDR3: CASSPRQSSYEQYF

size: -
V: TRBV28
D: -
J: TRBJ2-7
DNA: TGTGCCAGCAGGAGTGTCGCGGGTGGCTACGAGCAGTACTTC
CDR3: CASRSVAGGYEQYF

size: medium-sized
V: TRBV4-2
D: TRBD1
J: TRBJ1-1
DNA: TGTGCCAGCAGCCAGGGACAGCTGAACACTGAAGCTTTCTTT
CDR3: CASSQGQLNTEAFF

size: -
V: TRBV28
D: -
J: TRBJ2-2
DNA: TGTGCCAGCAGTCCAATAACCGGGGAGCTGTTTTTT
CDR3: CASSPITGELFF

size: -
V: TRBV30
D: -
J: TRBJ2-3
DNA: TGTGCCTGGAGTGTTGGGGCAGAGACGCAGTATTTT
CDR3: CAWSVGAETQYF

size: many
V: TRBV10-3
D: -
J: TRBJ2-5
DNA: TGTGCCATCAGCCGGACAGAAACCCAAGAGACCCAGTACTTC
CDR3: CAISRTETQETQYF

size: -
V: TRBV19
D: -
J: TRBJ2-1
DNA: TGTGCCAGTAGAGGACAGCTTGAGCAGTTCTTC
CDR3: CASRGQLEQFF

size: few
V: TRBV20-1
D: TRBD1
J: TRBJ1-1
DNA: TGCAGTGCTAGAGATCAGGGGGCGCCGGGCACTGAAGCTTTCTTT
CDR3: CSARDQGAPGTEAFF

size: -
V: TRBV5-5
D: -
J: TRBJ2-5
DNA: TGTGCCAGCAGCTTGAGAGGACAGAAACAAGAGACCCAGTACTTC
CDR3: CASSLRGQKQETQYF